The 23 T cell receptor beta chains below were found in one sample sequenced in a study of cytomegalovirus exposure and HLA in healthy donors. Both 60 Vbeta primers and 13 Jbeta primers went into the PCR. TCRdb's copy holds only in-frame clones and misses some; the assay was immunoSEQ multiplex PCR. The sample gives under 150,000 clones, about 80% of which show up once; about 1.8% is in the top ten. The source material was PBMCs. Every receptor here comes from a woman between 45 and 65 years old in good health and CMV-seronegative.

The chain's CDR3 is CASRALPTPNSYNEQFF. The DNA of the CDR3 is TGTGCCAGTAGGGCCCTGCCAACGCCAAACTCCTACAATGAGCAGTTCTTC. The V gene is TRBV19, the J gene TRBJ2-1, with D hard to call. CDR3 length equals 17 residues. Germline CDR1 LNHDA, CDR2 SQIVND (reference sequence). V gave up 6 bases and J gave up 0 bases, with 18 bases separating them. The complete variable domain, with remaining parts taken from reference TRBV19 and TRBJ2-1, reads DGGITQSPKYLFRKEGQNVTLSCEQNLNHDAMYWYRQDPGQGLRLIYYSQIVNDFQKGDIAEGYSVSREKKESFPLTVTSAQKNPTAFYLCASRALPTPNSYNEQFFGPGTRLTVL.

As to this clone: The junction does not match germline at one end; this may be a read error. J is TRBJ1-5 and V is TRBV30; D remains unclear. CDR1 is GTSNPN, CDR2 SVGIG, per germline (reference sequence). The CDR3 totals 16 residues. The CDR3 DNA is TGTGCCTGGAGTCCCCTTGGTGTGAATAGCAATCAGCCCCAGAATTTT. It specifies CAWSPLGVNSNQPQNF.

The chain is built from TRBV6-1 and TRBJ1-5, with D maybe TRBD1 (6 bases). V shed 5 bases and J shed 7 bases, with 15 bases lying between them. The CDR3 is 14 residues long. Looked up from germline, CDR1 is MNHNS and CDR2 is SASEGT. CDR3 sequence reads: CASSPFRGEQPQHF. CDR3 sequence (DNA): TGTGCCAGCAGTCCCTTCAGGGGTGAGCAGCCCCAGCATTTT.

This sequence joins TRBV7-2 and TRBJ1-5, with no clear D. The CDR3 is 15 residues long. V was pared by 4 bases and J by 6 bases, with 16 bases between. The germline V gene encodes CDR1 SGHTA and CDR2 FQGNSA. This CDR3 reads CASSWGASLPQPQHF. The CDR3, as DNA: TGTGCCAGCAGCTGGGGAGCGTCCCTTCCTCAGCCCCAGCATTTT.

This chain uses TRBV19 with TRBJ1-2, with unresolved D. Germline assignment: CDR1 LNHDA and CDR2 SQIVND (reference sequence). This CDR3 is 13 amino acids long. The germline V and J ends were trimmed by 4 bases and 4 bases, with 10 bases remaining between them. CDR3 sequence (DNA): TGTGCCAGTAGTACCCCGGGTAGCTATGGCTACACCTTC. This codes for CASSTPGSYGYTF.

The chain has TRBV7-2 and TRBJ1-1, with D possibly being TRBD1 (5 bases). Looked up from germline, CDR1 is SGHTA and CDR2 is FQGNSA. V dropped 8 bases and J dropped 6 bases, with 22 bases sitting between them. The CDR3 extends over 15 amino acids. DNA of the CDR3: TGTGCCAGCGCCGCCGGGGCCGCTGGGAGGGCTGAAGCTTTCTTT. It is translated as CASAAGAAGRAEAFF.

This clone was observed once. The V and J genes are TRBV7-9 and TRBJ2-7; TRBD1 aligns across 9 bases. The V gene's germline CDR1 is SEHNR and CDR2 FQNEAQ (reference sequence). The CDR3 covers 14 residues. With 6 bases clipped from V and 4 bases from J, the junction kept 7 bases outside the gene matches. CDR3 DNA sequence: TGTGCCAGCAGTTTACCGGGACAGGGTTACGAGCAGTACTTC. Translating gives CASSLPGQGYEQYF.

The gene calls are TRBV9 and TRBJ2-1, with 9 bases fitting TRBD2. In germline, CDR1 is SGDLS, CDR2 YYNGEE. Trimming cost V 0 bases and J 3 bases; bases outside gene matches: 7. The CDR3 runs to 17 residues. The CDR3 DNA reads TGTGCCAGCAGCGTAGACCTTGCGGGAGGGGGCTACAATGAGCAGTTCTTC. Amino acid sequence: CASSVDLAGGGYNEQFF.

J is TRBJ2-1 and V is TRBV15, with D unclear. Trimming stripped 3 bases from V and 2 bases from J, with 8 bases between. This CDR3 region has 14 residues. The germline V gene encodes CDR1 LNHNV and CDR2 YYDKDF (reference sequence). The CDR3 DNA is TGTGCCACCAGCAGCCTGAGGACCTACAATGAGCAGTTCTTC. Translating it yields CATSSLRTYNEQFF.

The chain couples TRBV19 to TRBJ1-2, with 7 bases matching TRBD1. V lost 8 bases and J lost 5; bases outside the gene matches: 8. Germline lookup yields CDR1 LNHDA and CDR2 SQIVND (reference sequence). The CDR3 consists of 13 residues. The CDR3 sequence: CASAAGTAYGYTF. The DNA for the CDR3 is TGTGCCAGTGCAGCCGGGACAGCTTATGGCTACACCTTC.

The chain uses TRBV7-2 and TRBJ2-7; 7 nucleotides line up with TRBD2. With V trimmed by 4 bases and J by 7 bases, 7 bases remained unmatched. The CDR3 covers 13 residues. The germline CDR1 and CDR2 sequences are SGHTA and FQGNSA. CDR3 DNA sequence: TGTGCCAGCAGCTCTAACCTAGCGGCTGAGCAGTACTTC. Encoded protein: CASSSNLAAEQYF.

This chain connects TRBV27 to TRBJ1-5; 9 bases align to TRBD1. Germline values: CDR1 MNHEY, CDR2 SMNVEV (reference sequence). Losses at the gene ends were 3 bases for V and 5 bases for J; bases not matched to a gene: 5. This CDR3 has 15 residues. The CDR3 spells CASSFDRGRDQPQHF. CDR3 nucleotide sequence: TGTGCCAGCAGTTTTGACAGGGGGAGGGATCAGCCCCAGCATTTT.

The chain joins TRBV9 to TRBJ2-5; 15 bases are shared with TRBD2. Germline-derived CDR1 and CDR2 are SGDLS and YYNGEE. V lost 4 bases and J lost 4; bases outside the gene matches: 8. The CDR3 length is 17 residues. The CDR3 reads CASSPPGLAGGGETQYF. The DNA for the CDR3 is TGTGCCAGCAGCCCACCCGGACTAGCGGGAGGGGGAGAGACCCAGTACTTC.

V gene TRBV5-4 combines with J gene TRBJ2-3; 9 bases match TRBD2. V gave up 1 base and J gave up 0 bases; unmatched junction bases: 12. The CDR3 extends over 19 amino acids. Germline V lookup: CDR1 SGHNT, CDR2 YYREEE (reference sequence). CDR3: CASSLPSGATAVSTDTQYF. CDR3 nucleotides: TGTGCCAGCAGCTTGCCTAGCGGGGCTACCGCCGTAAGCACAGATACGCAGTATTTT. The full variable domain, rest sourced from reference TRBV5-4 and TRBJ2-3, is ETGVTQSPTHLIKTRGQQVTLRCSSQSGHNTVSWYQQALGQGPQFIFQYYREEENGRGNFPPRFSGLQFPNYSSELNVNALELDDSALYLCASSLPSGATAVSTDTQYFGPGTRLTVL.

The chain links TRBV18 to TRBJ2-7; the match to TRBD1 covers 9 bases. Germline values: CDR1 KGHSH, CDR2 LQKENI. The trim removed 4 bases at V and 7 bases at J, leaving 11 bases unmatched. The CDR3 has 15 amino acids. CDR3 region: CASSHRDRARGEQYF. The CDR3 bases are TGTGCCAGCTCACACAGGGACAGGGCAAGAGGGGAGCAGTACTTC.

This chain uses TRBV5-1 with TRBJ2-7; TRBD2 is a possible D gene (6 bases). Germline CDR1 is SGHRS and CDR2 is YFSETQ. The CDR3 loop spans 13 amino acids. V gave up 6 bases and J gave up 2 bases, with 12 bases separating them. As DNA, the CDR3 is TGCGCCAGCATCGGGACTCGACCCTACGAGCAGTACTTC. Translating it yields CASIGTRPYEQYF.

The chain is built from TRBV4-2 and TRBJ2-2; 10 bases line up with TRBD2. This CDR3 has 20 amino acids. CDR1 and CDR2 from the germline V gene are LGHNA and YNFKEQ. The J segment lost 6 bases and the V segment lost 0 bases, leaving 16 bases of the junction unmatched. The CDR3 DNA reads TGTGCCAGCAGCCAAGAACCGCGAGGGTGGGTTCTAGCGGGGGCCGGGGAGCTGTTTTTT. Its translation: CASSQEPRGWVLAGAGELFF.

This chain links TRBV4-3 with TRBJ2-7; D possibly corresponds to TRBD1 (6 bases). CDR3 length: 15 residues. With 2 bases removed from V and 3 bases from J, the gap between germline ends came to 14 bases. The germline V gene encodes CDR1 LGHNA and CDR2 YSLEER. The CDR3 reads CASSQQGQVGYEQYF. In DNA, the CDR3 is TGCGCCAGCAGCCAACAGGGGCAGGTCGGCTACGAGCAGTACTTC.

The chain is built from TRBV9 and TRBJ2-3; TRBD1 aligns across 7 bases. V gave up 3 bases and J gave up 5 bases; unmatched junction bases: 12. In germline, CDR1 is SGDLS, CDR2 YYNGEE. The CDR3 extends over 16 amino acids. The CDR3 DNA is TGTGCCAGCAGCGGCGGACCCGGACAGGCCCTAGATACGCAGTATTTT. Translating gives CASSGGPGQALDTQYF. The full variable domain, its missing parts supplied by reference TRBV9 and TRBJ2-3, is DSGVTQTPKHLITATGQRVTLRCSPRSGDLSVYWYQQSLDQGLQFLIQYYNGEERAKGNILERFSAQQFPDLHSELNLSSLELGDSALYFCASSGGPGQALDTQYFGPGTRLTVL.

V gene TRBV7-2 combines with J gene TRBJ2-1; D call uncertain. Trimming left V 3 bases short and J 4 bases short, with 10 bases between. The germline V gene has CDR1 SGHTA and CDR2 FQGNSA. The CDR3 sequence is 14 residues long. For the CDR3, the DNA is TGTGCCAGCAGCTTTACTTCCCGATACAATGAGCAGTTCTTC. Translating it yields CASSFTSRYNEQFF.

This chain uses TRBV30 with TRBJ2-5, with D possibly matching TRBD2 (6 bases). The germline V gene has CDR1 GTSNPN and CDR2 SVGIG (reference sequence). CDR3 length equals 15 residues. Trimming removed 0 bases at V and 1 base at J, with 12 bases between. The DNA of the CDR3 is TGTGCCTGGAGTGTAGGCGGGAACCCCCAAGAGACCCAGTACTTC. This codes for CAWSVGGNPQETQYF.

The chain carries TRBV28 and TRBJ1-2, with TRBD1 matching over 7 bases. This CDR3 region has 14 residues. V lost 3 bases, J lost 1 base, and 2 bases stayed unmatched. From germline, CDR1 is MDHEN and CDR2 SYDVKM. CDR3 in DNA: TGTGCCAGCAGTTTTGGGACAGATAACTATGGCTACACCTTC. This codes for CASSFGTDNYGYTF.

The chain links TRBV5-1 to TRBJ1-1; 8 bases line up with TRBD1. J gave up 0 bases and V 5 bases, and 0 bases lay outside the gene matches. The CDR3 loop spans 13 amino acids. CDR1 is SGHRS, CDR2 YFSETQ, per germline. In DNA form, the CDR3 reads TGCGCCAGCAGACAGGGGGTGAACACTGAAGCTTTCTTT. It encodes CASRQGVNTEAFF.